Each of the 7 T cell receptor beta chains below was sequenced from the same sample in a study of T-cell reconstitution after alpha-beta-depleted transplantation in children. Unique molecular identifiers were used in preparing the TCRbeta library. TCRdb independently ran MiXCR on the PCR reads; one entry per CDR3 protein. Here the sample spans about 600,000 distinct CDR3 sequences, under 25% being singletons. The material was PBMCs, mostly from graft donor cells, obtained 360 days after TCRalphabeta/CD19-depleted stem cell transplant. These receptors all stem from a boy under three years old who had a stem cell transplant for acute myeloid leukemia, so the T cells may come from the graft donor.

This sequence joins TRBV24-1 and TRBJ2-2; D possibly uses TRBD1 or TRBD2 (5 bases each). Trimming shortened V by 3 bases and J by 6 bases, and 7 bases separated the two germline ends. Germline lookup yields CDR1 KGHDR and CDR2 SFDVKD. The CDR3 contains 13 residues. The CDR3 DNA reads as TGTGCCACCAGTGATACGGGACCCGGGGAGCTGTTTTTT. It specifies CATSDTGPGELFF.

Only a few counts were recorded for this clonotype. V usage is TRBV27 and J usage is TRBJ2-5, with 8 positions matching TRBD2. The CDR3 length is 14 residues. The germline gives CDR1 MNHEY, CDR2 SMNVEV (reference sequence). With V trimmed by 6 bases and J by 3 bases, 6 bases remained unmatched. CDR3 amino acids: CASSWSGSKETQYF. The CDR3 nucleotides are TGTGCCAGCAGCTGGAGCGGGAGCAAAGAGACCCAGTACTTC.

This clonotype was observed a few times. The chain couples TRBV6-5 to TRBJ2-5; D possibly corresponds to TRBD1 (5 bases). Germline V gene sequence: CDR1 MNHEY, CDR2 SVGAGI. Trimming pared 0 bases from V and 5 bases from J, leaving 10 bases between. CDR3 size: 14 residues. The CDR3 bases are TGTGCCAGCAGTTACTCTCCAGGGCGGGAGACCCAGTACTTC. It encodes CASSYSPGRETQYF.

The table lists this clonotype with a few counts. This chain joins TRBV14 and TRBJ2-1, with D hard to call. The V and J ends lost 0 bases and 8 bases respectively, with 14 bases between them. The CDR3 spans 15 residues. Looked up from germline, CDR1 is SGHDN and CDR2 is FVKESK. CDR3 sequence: CASSQEGWVGDEQFF. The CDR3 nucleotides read TGTGCCAGCAGCCAAGAAGGCTGGGTTGGGGATGAGCAGTTCTTC.

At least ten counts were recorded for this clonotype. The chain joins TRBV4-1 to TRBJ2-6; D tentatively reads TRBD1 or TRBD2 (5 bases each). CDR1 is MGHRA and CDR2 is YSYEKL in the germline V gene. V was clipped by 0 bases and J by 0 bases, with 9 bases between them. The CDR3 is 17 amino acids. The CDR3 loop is CASSQDPGPSGANVLTF. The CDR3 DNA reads TGCGCCAGCAGCCAAGATCCGGGACCCTCTGGGGCCAACGTCCTGACTTTC.

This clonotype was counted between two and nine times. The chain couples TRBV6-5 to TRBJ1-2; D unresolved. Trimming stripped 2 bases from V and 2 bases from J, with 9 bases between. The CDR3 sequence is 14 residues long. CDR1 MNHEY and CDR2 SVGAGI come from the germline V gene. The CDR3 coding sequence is TGTGCCAGCAGTTACCTCAGACCCAACTATGGCTACACCTTC. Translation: CASSYLRPNYGYTF.

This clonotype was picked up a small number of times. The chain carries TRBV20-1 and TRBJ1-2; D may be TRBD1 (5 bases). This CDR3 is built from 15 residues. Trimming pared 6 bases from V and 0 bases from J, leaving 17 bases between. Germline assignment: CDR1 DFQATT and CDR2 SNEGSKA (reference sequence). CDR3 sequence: CSATEGRVSNYGYTF. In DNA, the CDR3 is TGCAGTGCCACCGAGGGGCGGGTTTCTAACTATGGCTACACCTTC.